This T cell receptor beta chain was observed in a study of siplizumab effects on memory and regulatory T cells. Trimming took 1 base from V and 2 from J, leaving 7 bases between them. The CDR3 runs 13 residues. CDR1 and CDR2 from the germline V gene are SGHRS and YFSETQ. The assay covered some 98,000 TCR templates per sample. The data were produced by immunoSEQ multiplex PCR, yet TCRdb's version contains in-frame clones alone and is incomplete. This table holds around 99,000 clones, under 95% found once. This sequence originates from a human donor in good health. Source material: Tregs sorted from blood. This chain uses TRBV5-1 with TRBJ2-7; D not certain. The CDR3 DNA reads TGCGCCAGCAGCTTGCCCTCAACCTACGAGCAGTACTTC. As protein: CASSLPSTYEQYF.